One and the same sample provided the 7 T cell receptor beta chains below, sequenced in a study of human T cells and chemical hapten exposure. This sample's time point: patch test 3, about 24 weeks after DPC sensitization. Treatment given: therapeutic diphenylcyclopropenone sensitization with weekly scalp DPC. TCRdb ran MiXCR on the RACE reads and lists one entry per CDR3 protein. Of 85,000 to 100,000 distinct CDR3 sequences in the sample, roughly a quarter were seen once. Sequenced here: whole blood, sampled in connection with sensitization to the hapten diphenylcyclopropenone (DPC). These receptors came from a middle-aged man with alopecia areata. Some clones in this sample may be carry-over from other donors' samples.

This clonotype showed up just a few times. This chain joins TRBV6-5 and TRBJ1-1, with D possibly matching TRBD1 (5 bases). Germline CDR1 reads MNHEY; CDR2 reads SVGAGI. Trimming removed 1 base from V and 5 bases from J, with 8 bases in between. CDR3 length equals 13 residues. In DNA, the CDR3 is TGTGCCAGCAGTTACTATGGGGGGACTGAAGCTTTCTTT. This gives the protein CASSYYGGTEAFF.

This clonotype was detected a few times. As DNA, the CDR3 is TGCAGTGCTCCGAGGGCCGGGACAGGAGGCTCTGGGGCCAACGTCCTGACTTTC. This encodes CSAPRAGTGGSGANVLTF. The V and J genes are TRBV20-1 and TRBJ2-6; TRBD1 matches 8 bases. V trimming: 5 bases; J trimming: 0 bases; junction bases outside the gene matches: 12. Germline V gene lookup returns CDR1 DFQATT and CDR2 SNEGSKA (reference sequence). The CDR3 has 18 amino acids.

The chain links TRBV20-1 to TRBJ2-1; D may be TRBD2 (6 bases). V gave up 0 bases and J gave up 6 bases, with 15 bases separating them. CDR1 and CDR2 (germline): DFQATT, SNEGSKA (reference sequence). The CDR3 has 15 amino acids. In DNA, the CDR3 is TGCAGTGCTAGAGATGGCCCTCGGGGGATCAATGAGCAGTTCTTC. The encoded protein is CSARDGPRGINEQFF.

This clonotype turned up a few times. The gene calls are TRBV20-1 and TRBJ2-7, with D possibly TRBD2 on 6 matching bases. CDR3 length: 15 residues. Trimming removed 0 bases from V and 2 bases from J, with 14 bases in between. The V gene's germline CDR1 is DFQATT and CDR2 SNEGSKA (reference sequence). CDR3 residues: CSARDRLATPYEQYF. The CDR3 nucleotides are TGCAGTGCTAGAGATCGGCTAGCGACTCCCTACGAGCAGTACTTC.

Only a few counts were recorded for this clonotype. CDR3 bases: TGCGCCAGCAGTGAGTCGCAGGGGAGACGAACTGAAGCTTTCTTT. Its translation: CASSESQGRRTEAFF. The chain combines TRBV10-2 with TRBJ1-1; tentatively, D is TRBD1 (6 bases). CDR1 and CDR2 from the germline V gene are WSHSY and SAAADI. Trimming took 0 bases from V and 5 from J, leaving 13 bases between them. The length of the CDR3 is 15 residues.

V usage is TRBV27 and J usage is TRBJ1-6; 8 positions match TRBD1. V gave up 8 bases and J gave up 6 bases; unmatched junction bases: 3. This CDR3 region has 13 residues. In germline, CDR1 is MNHEY, CDR2 SMNVEV (reference sequence). This CDR3 reads CASGQGANSPLHF. The CDR3 DNA sequence: TGTGCCAGCGGACAGGGCGCTAATTCACCCCTCCACTTT.

As for this clonotype: Likely a read error: the CDR3 ends without its conserved phenylalanine or tryptophan. The chain combines TRBV5-6 with TRBJ1-1; D is unresolved. CDR3 length: 14 amino acids. V gave up 5 bases and J gave up 0 bases, with 11 bases separating them. CDR1 and CDR2 (germline): SGHDT, YYEEEE. The CDR3 loop reads CASRFRTLNTEAFS. The CDR3 DNA is TGTGCCAGCAGATTCCGGACGCTGAACACTGAAGCTTTCTCT.